This passage covers 31 T cell receptor beta chains from one sample sequenced in a study of T cell clonotyping in hematopoietic cell transplantation. The repertoire was sequenced with immunoSEQ multiplex PCR; TCRdb's copy has only in-frame clones and lacks some. The profile shows around 14,000 clones, 80% to 90% of them singletons. The source material was PBMCs, sampled 100 days after allogeneic stem cell transplant. These receptors all stem from a male patient between 45 and 60 years old who had an allogeneic stem cell transplant from an unrelated donor, so T cells may come from the graft donor. Some clones in this sample may be carry-over from other donors' samples.

Regarding this clone: Germline is not matched at one junction end, which may reflect a read error. The rearrangement joins TRBV6-5 to TRBJ1-6, with D maybe TRBD1 (6 bases). CDR1 and CDR2 from the germline V gene are MNHEY and SVGAGI. The CDR3 has 15 amino acids. The CDR3 region is CASSSQGSNNSPLHF. The CDR3 DNA is TGTGCCAGCAGTTCACAGGGCTCCAATAATTCACCCCTCCACTTT.

This sequence joins TRBV7-9 and TRBJ1-2; TRBD1 might be the D (5 bases). There are 14 residues in the CDR3. Trimming left V 1 base short and J 2 bases short, with 8 bases between. Looked up from germline, CDR1 is SEHNR and CDR2 is FQNEAQ (reference sequence). CDR3 region: CASSLGYRNYGYTF. DNA of the CDR3: TGTGCCAGCAGCTTAGGATACAGGAACTATGGCTACACCTTC.

This clone appeared once. CDR3 loop: CAWSVRFSGQNYEQYF. The CDR3 nucleotides read TGTGCCTGGAGTGTACGGTTTTCGGGACAGAACTACGAGCAGTACTTC. This sequence joins TRBV30 and TRBJ2-7; 7 bases fit TRBD1. The junction had 11 bases not matched to a gene; V was cut back by 0 bases and J by 3 bases. Germline CDR1 GTSNPN, CDR2 SVGIG (reference sequence). This CDR3 region has 16 residues. Variable domain in full (rest from reference TRBV30 and TRBJ2-7): SQTIHQWPATLVQPVGSPLSLECTVEGTSNPNLYWYRQAAGRGLQLLFYSVGIGQISSEVPQNLSASRPQDRQFILSSKKLLLSDSGFYLCAWSVRFSGQNYEQYFGPGTRLTVT.

The J gene is TRBJ2-3, the V gene TRBV9; 7 bases line up with TRBD1. The CDR3 has 15 residues. In germline, CDR1 is SGDLS, CDR2 YYNGEE. V gave up 4 bases and J gave up 2 bases; unmatched junction bases: 7. This CDR3 is CASSSTGTATDTQYF. As DNA, the CDR3 is TGTGCCAGCAGCTCAACCGGGACAGCCACAGATACGCAGTATTTT.

The gene calls are TRBV6-5 and TRBJ1-1; D gene ambiguous. Trimming removed 2 bases from V and 0 bases from J, with 4 bases in between. The CDR3 spans 13 residues. CDR1 is MNHEY and CDR2 is SVGAGI in the germline V gene. CDR3 sequence: CASSYHLNTEAFF. The CDR3 DNA sequence: TGTGCCAGCAGTTACCATCTGAACACTGAAGCTTTCTTT.

This chain uses TRBV29-1 with TRBJ1-4; D ambiguous. Trimming took 5 bases from V and 6 from J, leaving 10 bases between them. The CDR3 is 12 residues long. In germline, CDR1 is SQVTM, CDR2 ANQGSEA. The CDR3, as DNA: TGCAGCGTTTGGCCCGTCGATGAAAAACTGTTTTTT. Translation gives CSVWPVDEKLFF.

This chain connects TRBV30 to TRBJ1-6, with D tentatively TRBD1 (5 bases). V was trimmed by 2 bases and J by 4 bases, leaving 9 bases between them. Germline assignment: CDR1 GTSNPN and CDR2 SVGIG (reference sequence). The CDR3 covers 14 residues. The CDR3, as DNA: TGTGCCTGGAGTTTAGGGGTTTATAATTCACCCCTCCACTTT. This sequence encodes CAWSLGVYNSPLHF.

The chain joins TRBV14 to TRBJ1-2; 8 bases align to TRBD1. Germline-derived CDR1 and CDR2 are SGHDN and FVKESK. The CDR3 runs 16 residues. With V trimmed by 3 bases and J by 0 bases, 6 bases remained unmatched. The CDR3 loop reads CASSQIQGAANYGYTF. CDR3 coding DNA: TGTGCCAGCAGCCAGATTCAGGGGGCAGCTAACTATGGCTACACCTTC.

The chain links TRBV7-2 to TRBJ1-1; D gene unclear. Germline-derived CDR1 and CDR2 are SGHTA and FQGNSA. Trimming stripped 4 bases from V and 2 bases from J, with 5 bases between. The CDR3 sequence is 12 residues long. The CDR3 DNA follows: TGTGCCAGCAGCTACGTCAACACTGAAGCTTTCTTT. Translating gives CASSYVNTEAFF.

The chain combines TRBV25-1 with TRBJ2-1, with 8 nucleotides matching TRBD2. The germline V gene encodes CDR1 MGHDK and CDR2 SYGVNS. This CDR3 contains 14 residues. V trimming: 4 bases; J trimming: 2 bases; junction bases outside the gene matches: 1. CDR3 bases: TGTGCCAGCAGTGGGCGGGGGGCCTACAATGAGCAGTTCTTC. It is translated as CASSGRGAYNEQFF.

This clone has a single count. The rearrangement uses TRBV5-6 and TRBJ1-4; D gene ambiguous. Per germline, CDR1 SGHDT and CDR2 YYEEEE. The CDR3 loop spans 13 amino acids. Trimming stripped 2 bases from V and 11 bases from J, with 13 bases between. In DNA, the CDR3 is TGTGCCAGCAGCTTTAGGGAGGGAGGTAAACTGTTTTTT. It is translated as CASSFREGGKLFF.

This chain links TRBV19 with TRBJ2-7, with TRBD1 matching 8 bases. V lost 3 bases, J lost 2 bases, and 9 bases stayed unmatched. This CDR3 is 16 amino acids long. Per the germline V gene, CDR1 is LNHDA and CDR2 is SQIVND (reference sequence). The CDR3 nucleotides are TGTGCCAGTAGTATGAAGGCAGGGGGCTTAACCTACGAGCAGTACTTC. Encoded protein: CASSMKAGGLTYEQYF.

V is TRBV5-4 and J is TRBJ2-1; D may be TRBD1 (6 bases). Trimming removed 4 bases at V and 4 bases at J, with 12 bases between. This CDR3 is 14 amino acids long. CDR1 is SGHNT and CDR2 is YYREEE in the germline V gene (reference sequence). In DNA form, the CDR3 reads TGTGCCAGCAGCCTACGAGGGGGTTACAATGAGCAGTTCTTC. Amino acids: CASSLRGGYNEQFF.

The chain joins TRBV19 to TRBJ1-2, with TRBD1 matching over 8 bases. Germline CDR1 LNHDA, CDR2 SQIVND (reference sequence). Germline trimming cut 3 bases from V and 3 bases from J; bases unmatched to any gene: 3. The CDR3 runs to 14 residues. The chain's CDR3 is CASSMAGQDYGYTF. The CDR3 bases are TGTGCCAGTAGTATGGCGGGACAGGACTATGGCTACACCTTC.

This chain links TRBV28 with TRBJ1-1; D not resolved. V was cut by 6 bases and J by 7 bases, with 12 bases left in between. This CDR3 has 12 amino acids. CDR1 and CDR2 (germline): MDHEN, SYDVKM. In nucleotides, the CDR3 is TGTGCCAGCAGCTATACACAAGGTGAAGCTTTCTTT. Encoded protein: CASSYTQGEAFF.

The rearrangement links TRBV6-1 to TRBJ1-5; TRBD1 matches at 7 bases. Germline V gene sequence: CDR1 MNHNS, CDR2 SASEGT. V dropped 7 bases and J dropped 4; count of bases not matched to a gene: 4. The CDR3 consists of 13 residues. The CDR3 sequence is CASMDRINQPQHF. The CDR3 nucleotides read TGTGCCAGCATGGACAGGATTAATCAGCCCCAGCATTTT.

The rearrangement links TRBV7-8 to TRBJ2-3; 7 nucleotides match TRBD2. Trimming at V came to 1 base and at J to 1 base, leaving 8 bases not matched to a gene. The V gene's germline CDR1 is SGHVS and CDR2 FQNEAQ. This CDR3 contains 17 residues. CDR3 residues: CASSLGFREGGTDTQYF. Written as DNA, the CDR3 is TGTGCCAGCAGCTTAGGGTTCAGGGAGGGAGGCACAGATACGCAGTATTTT.

The rearrangement uses TRBV9 and TRBJ2-3, with 12 bases matching TRBD2. The CDR3 is 16 amino acids. Germline V gene data show CDR1 as SGDLS and CDR2 as YYNGEE. Trimming at V came to 3 bases and at J to 4 bases, leaving 6 bases not matched to a gene. The CDR3, as DNA: TGTGCCAGCAGCGACCTAGCGGGGGGGCCGGCAGATACGCAGTATTTT. Translation: CASSDLAGGPADTQYF. Full variable domain (rest looked up from reference TRBV9 and TRBJ2-3): DSGVTQTPKHLITATGQRVTLRCSPRSGDLSVYWYQQSLDQGLQFLIQYYNGEERAKGNILERFSAQQFPDLHSELNLSSLELGDSALYFCASSDLAGGPADTQYFGPGTRLTVL.

The rearrangement links TRBV7-9 to TRBJ1-1, with TRBD1 matching over 10 bases. The CDR3 is made up of 14 amino acids. The V and J ends lost 3 bases and 4 bases, in that order; junction bases with no gene match: 2. Germline values: CDR1 SEHNR, CDR2 FQNEAQ (reference sequence). CDR3 loop: CASSLGQGSTEAFF. CDR3 nucleotide sequence: TGTGCCAGCAGCTTGGGACAGGGGAGCACTGAAGCTTTCTTT. Full variable domain (outside the CDR3, taken from reference TRBV7-9 and TRBJ1-1): DTGVSQNPRHKITKRGQNVTFRCDPISEHNRLYWYRQTLGQGPEFLTYFQNEAQLEKSRLLSDRFSAERPKGSFSTLEIQRTEQGDSAMYLCASSLGQGSTEAFFGQGTRLTVV.

The gene calls are TRBV6-1 and TRBJ1-2; possible D gene TRBD1, 6 bases. The length of the CDR3 is 16 residues. Germline CDR1 MNHNS, CDR2 SASEGT. Deletions cut 1 base from V and 4 bases from J, with 16 bases between. CDR3 in DNA: TGTGCCAGCAGTGAAGTTTACCGACAGGCGGCCTATGGCTACACCTTC. Its protein is CASSEVYRQAAYGYTF.

V usage is TRBV7-2 and J usage is TRBJ2-7, with 9 nucleotides matching TRBD2. Germline CDR1 is SGHTA and CDR2 is FQGNSA. V shed 4 bases, J shed 4 bases, and the junction held 8 bases outside the gene matches. The length of the CDR3 is 15 residues. The DNA of the CDR3 is TGTGCCAGCAGCTGGGACGGGAGCGGGGGGTACGAGCAGTACTTC. Protein sequence: CASSWDGSGGYEQYF.

The chain has TRBV30 and TRBJ2-3, with a possible D match to TRBD2 (6 bases). Trimming pared 4 bases from V and 0 bases from J, leaving 14 bases between. The CDR3 is 15 amino acids. Germline V gives CDR1 GTSNPN, CDR2 SVGIG (reference sequence). The DNA of the CDR3 is TGTGCCTGGACCCCAATAGCGGCTAGCACAGATACGCAGTATTTT. Amino acids: CAWTPIAASTDTQYF.

The CDR3 here is CASSHLGPSGNTIYF. In DNA form, the CDR3 reads TGCGCCAGCAGCCATCTGGGGCCCTCTGGAAACACCATATATTTT. This sequence joins TRBV4-3 and TRBJ1-3, with TRBD1 as a possible D gene (5 bases). The CDR3 extends over 15 amino acids. V gave up 3 bases and J gave up 0 bases, with 9 bases separating them. Germline CDR1 is LGHNA and CDR2 is YSLEER.

Here the CDR3 DNA reads TGTGCCAGCACGGGGACTAGCGGGAGATTGGATACGCAGTATTTT. This sequence encodes CASTGTSGRLDTQYF. This chain uses TRBV28 with TRBJ2-3; 14 nucleotides agree with TRBD2. Germline-derived CDR1 and CDR2 are MDHEN and SYDVKM. The CDR3 is 15 amino acids. Trimming at V came to 7 bases and at J to 6 bases, leaving 6 bases not matched to a gene.

The chain combines TRBV7-9 with TRBJ1-1, with a possible D match to TRBD1 (5 bases). The germline V gene encodes CDR1 SEHNR and CDR2 FQNEAQ (reference sequence). The CDR3 has 11 amino acids. Trimming took off 10 bases at V and 3 bases at J, with 9 bases between the two ends. CDR3 in DNA: TGTGCCACCAGAGGGGACACTGAAGCTTTCTTT. Translating it yields CATRGDTEAFF.

The CDR3 DNA follows: TGTGCCAGCAGTGGGGACCGGACAACTTTCATGAACACTGAAGCTTTCTTT. It codes for CASSGDRTTFMNTEAFF. The rearrangement joins TRBV2 to TRBJ1-1, with D perhaps TRBD1 (5 bases). The germline CDR1 and CDR2 sequences are SNHLY and FYNNEI. V was pared by 4 bases and J by 0 bases, with 18 bases between. The CDR3 is 17 amino acids.

The chain links TRBV6-5 to TRBJ1-3, with 9 bases aligning to TRBD1. With 2 bases clipped from V and 8 bases from J, the junction kept 10 bases outside the gene matches. This CDR3 has 16 residues. Germline V CDR1 and CDR2: MNHEY, SVGAGI. DNA for the CDR3: TGTGCCAGCAGTTACAGGCGTACAGGGGGCAGGGACACCATATATTTT. It codes for CASSYRRTGGRDTIYF.

This chain joins TRBV6-6 and TRBJ1-6; D gene uncertain. Germline V gene lookup returns CDR1 MNHNY and CDR2 SVGAGI (reference sequence). CDR3 size: 14 residues. The V end was cut by 2 bases, the J end by 5 bases, with 7 bases between. For the CDR3, the DNA is TGTGCCAGCAGTTACGAGGGAAATAATTCACCCCTCCACTTT. Translation: CASSYEGNNSPLHF.

The V gene is TRBV28, the J gene TRBJ2-3; 10 nucleotides match TRBD2. This CDR3 region has 15 residues. Germline V lookup: CDR1 MDHEN, CDR2 SYDVKM. V shed 3 bases, J shed 4 bases, and the junction held 4 bases outside the gene matches. CDR3: CASSLPSGSSDTQYF. The DNA for the CDR3 is TGTGCCAGCAGTTTGCCTAGCGGGAGTTCAGATACGCAGTATTTT.

The rearrangement uses TRBV19 and TRBJ2-6; no reliable D call. V lost 4 bases and J lost 1, with 8 bases in between. Germline V gene data show CDR1 as LNHDA and CDR2 as SQIVND (reference sequence). CDR3 length: 15 amino acids. CDR3 residues: CASSSYGSGANVLTF. Written as DNA, the CDR3 is TGTGCCAGTAGTAGCTACGGGTCTGGGGCCAACGTCCTGACTTTC.

The DNA of the CDR3 is TGTGCCAGCAGTTCCAAAGACTACGGGGAGCTGTTTTTT. Its protein is CASSSKDYGELFF. The chain joins TRBV6-5 to TRBJ2-2, with a weak D call TRBD2 (5 bases). V dropped 4 bases and J dropped 7 bases, with 10 bases sitting between them. Germline CDR1 and CDR2: MNHEY and SVGAGI. This CDR3 is 13 amino acids long.